This T cell receptor (beta chain) was profiled in a study of CD8 T cells in Susac syndrome. CDR1 is DFQATT and CDR2 is SNEGSKA in the germline V gene (reference sequence). V was clipped by 6 bases and J by 1 base, with 12 bases between them. The CDR3 totals 13 residues. Random hexamers primed reverse transcription of about 0.45 to 1 ug RNA. TCRdb fed the immunoSEQ multiplex PCR reads into MiXCR, producing one record per CDR3 protein. The table has about 150,000 distinct CDR3 sequences, 90% to 95% seen once. This chain connects TRBV20-1 to TRBJ1-1; D gene uncertain. The receptor was derived from a human donor with Susac syndrome. Sequencing was performed on CD4+ T cells from PBMCs. The CDR3 is CSAPALGNTEAFF. In nucleotides, the CDR3 is TGCAGTGCGCCAGCTTTGGGGAACACTGAAGCTTTCTTT.